One TCR beta chain is described in this entry. The antigen it binds to is not known. No base-level quality is on record; no much larger clone is a single base apart. Using the deep immunoSEQ assay, TCR CDR3 regions were amplified from genomic DNA by multiplex PCR. Genomic DNA extracted from each cell subset was distributed evenly over all wells of several immunoSEQ 96-well plates, and each plate served as one replicate. For sorted subsets, each replicate PCR was loaded with about 0.2 ug genomic DNA, equivalent to roughly 30,000 T cell genomes. Purified libraries were measured with a Qubit 3.0 fluorometer, size-checked on a Bioanalyzer 2100, and measured again with the KAPA Library Quantification kit. Every immunoSEQ 96-well plate was sequenced on a dedicated single-read 150-cycle Illumina NextSeq 550 flow cell. Per the authors' processing: The immunoSEQ output contained only junctional sequences without quality scores, so filtering could not match that applied to full-length reads. To assign V/J genes and CDR3, sequences were annotated using PyIR, a Python wrapper for IgBLAST v1.9, with IMGT germline references. Reads with weak V/J assignments (E-value above 1e-6), missing CDR3, stop codons, out-of-frame junctions, or ambiguous translated residues were removed. V3J clonotypes were defined as sequences sharing the same inferred V gene, J gene, and CDR3 amino acid sequence. Percentage overlap between repertoires was calculated by dividing the number of shared unique clonotypes by the size of the smaller repertoire. Repertoire richness was assessed with RTK rarefaction, the Chao1 estimator, and Recon v2.1 estimates of unobserved clonotypes. OLGA was used to compute generation probabilities for all TCRbeta clonotypes that the gDNA method yielded from a handful of donors. TCRdb holds this immuneACCESS table with in-frame rearrangements only. Some clones are missing; in checked studies, unresolved V genes explain under half, and the rest has no known cause. V and J calls and clone size follow that table, whereas D and trimming were derived from the DNA. The sample profile shows approximately 2.5 million clones; more than 90% of them were found once. Of the sample, 0.11% to 0.15% falls within the top ten clones.

This specimen comes from a study of shared clonotypes between healthy human individuals (TCRdb year 2020). In the study overall: A couple of women and three men aged 18 to 49 years were included in the cohort. For each donor, CD4 naive and CD4 memory were each given three plates, CD8 naive was given two plates, and CD8 memory was given one plate. Blood TCR repertoires of five healthy adults were deeply sequenced to estimate repertoire size and the extent of clonotype sharing between individuals. Different laboratories and diverse techniques were used to prepare libraries and sequence TCR repertoires, to increase sequencing depth and limit assay-specific biases. Each donor's leukapheresis produced roughly between roughly 0.85 and 10 billion PBMCs. Overall study results and their limits: When a few donors were compared, the shared fraction of clonotypes was around 5% for naive CD4, approximately 3.5% for naive CD8, about 2.5% for memory CD4, and 0.35% to 0.4% for memory CD8. Naive subsets generally had larger estimated clonotype richness than memory subsets did. Because the study included a small number of donors, the genetic and exposure-history diversity represented was limited. Pairwise subsampling indicated that sequencing depth was expected to affect the degree of clonotype sharing among donors. Clonotypes shared by all four sorted-subset donors showed higher generation probabilities than non-shared clonotypes. Sampling was limited to blood, and TCR repertoires in tissue likely differ from TCR repertoires in blood. Incomplete sequencing was indicated by rarefaction of sorted-subset datasets, despite the large sequencing depth.

Donors were healthy HIV-negative adults with no recently reported acute infections or vaccinations. All donors were Caucasian adults living in Nashville, Tennessee, USA. CD4+ T cells were enriched through magnetic negative selection, after which naive cells were positively selected on CD45RA and the remaining negative fraction served as the memory subset. After blood collection by leukapheresis, PBMCs were isolated using Ficoll-Histopaque density gradient centrifugation and then cryopreserved in the vapor phase of liquid nitrogen. Purity and quantity of every magnetically sorted T cell population were checked by analytical flow cytometry. From each sorted fraction, genomic DNA was isolated and quantified by UV absorbance on a Nanodrop 2000c. As encoded in the germline V gene, CDR1 is SGHAT while CDR2 is FQNNGV. The CDR3 spans 12 residues, from the cysteine through the phenylalanine. Only the CDR3 DNA is retained, 36 bases long and in frame from the first base. The V end gives up 7 bases and the J end 7 bases, leaving 3 bases in the junction not matched to a gene.

The sequence came from a man between 18 and 35 years old in good health. The chain was built from TRBV11-2 and TRBJ2-1, and 8 junctional nucleotides match TRBD2. Sequencing was done on a sample of naive CD4+ T cells sorted from blood. In the paper's terms, the cell subset or site label means: CD45RA+ positively selected. The DNA is TGTGCCAGCACCACTAGCGGTAATGAGCAGTTCTTC. The translation is CASTTSGNEQFF. The CDR3, completed at both ends by the reference TRBV11-2 and TRBJ2-1 genes, gives the full variable domain EAGVAQSPRYKIIEKRQSVAFWCNPISGHATLYWYQQILGQGPKLLIQFQNNGVVDDSQLPKDRFSAERLKGVDSTLKIQPAKLEDSAVYLCASTTSGNEQFFGPGTRLTVL.